This T cell receptor beta chain was recorded in a study of CD4+ T cells in melanoma (dated by TCRdb to 2021 to 2024). A note on the overall study: The study investigated neoantigen-specific CD4+ T cells in human melanoma.

The donors were melanoma patients. With regard to this clone: What antigen it recognizes has not been identified. Per-base quality was not reported, and no clone a single base away is much larger than it.

CDR1 and CDR2, per the germline V gene, are SQVTM and ANQGSEA. From V the trimming removes 5 bases and from J it removes 1 base, while the gene matches leave 3 bases of the junction unaccounted for. Measured from the cysteine to the phenylalanine, the CDR3 is 14 residues long. Only the CDR3 portion is preserved as DNA: 42 bases, with reading frame beginning at the first base. Library preparation used the immunoSEQ multiplex PCR assay. The clones in this table, taken by TCRdb from immuneACCESS, are in-frame only. Not every clone is retained; where verified, under half of the shortfall comes from an unresolved V gene, and the cause of the rest is unknown. The sample table holds about 140,000 clones, of which approximately 91% were seen once. More than 1.5% of the sample is in the top ten clones. Results the study describes overall, beyond this receptor: Neoantigen-specific CD4+ T cells in melanoma were reported to have a range of differentiation states. Neoantigen-specific CD4+ T cells were reported to be correlated with the function of CD8+ T cells, macrophages and B cells.

The TCR comes from a human donor with melanoma. The sequence joins TRBV29-1 to TRBJ2-7; 12 middle bases align to TRBD2. At the DNA level, the sequence is TGCAGCGTTCTAGCGGGGGGGCGATCCTACGAGCAGTACTTC. Translated, this is CSVLAGGRSYEQYF.